Listed below are T cell receptor beta chains from one sample, sequenced in a study of blood T cell repertoires in COVID-19. Measured with immunoSEQ multiplex PCR; TCRdb has only the in-frame clones, and not every one. Here the sample spans 150,000 to 200,000 clones, about 85% being singletons. Sequencing used peripheral blood. The receptors come from a young woman with active or convalescent COVID-19. CDR3s include the opening cysteine and the closing phenylalanine or tryptophan. The order of the fields is V gene, D gene, J gene, clone size, CDR3 protein, CDR3 DNA. D genes are given only for firm matches. The listing skips clone size in some rows; elsewhere it reads once, few, many or a size class.

>TRBV19|-|TRBJ2-7|-
CASSIRDFGPYEQYF
TGTGCCAGTAGTATCCGGGATTTTGGGCCCTACGAGCAGTACTTC
>TRBV19|TRBD1|TRBJ2-3|-
CASSIEEGGFGDTQYF
TGTGCCAGTAGTATAGAAGAAGGGGGCTTTGGAGATACGCAGTATTTT
>TRBV3-1/TRBV3-2|-|TRBJ1-3|-
CASSQRASWGGNTIYF
TGTGCCAGCAGCCAGAGGGCGTCCTGGGGTGGAAACACCATATATTTT
>TRBV18|-|TRBJ2-1|-
CASSRRDSLYNEQFF
TGTGCCAGCTCACGTCGGGACTCTTTATACAATGAGCAGTTCTTC
>TRBV3-1/TRBV3-2|-|TRBJ1-2|-
CASSPAGTNYGYTF
TGTGCCAGCAGCCCCGCCGGGACAAATTATGGCTACACCTTC
>TRBV14|-|TRBJ2-3|-
CASSRGSVTDTQYF
TGTGCCAGCAGCCGCGGCAGTGTCACAGATACGCAGTATTTT
>TRBV29-1|TRBD1|TRBJ2-2|-
CSVPRQGATDGELFF
TGCAGCGTCCCCAGACAGGGGGCGACTGACGGGGAGCTGTTTTTT
>TRBV30|-|TRBJ1-5|-
CAWSGVGLRGNQPQHF
TGTGCCTGGAGTGGGGTGGGACTTAGGGGCAATCAGCCCCAGCATTTT
>TRBV5-8|-|TRBJ2-7|-
CASSIYRDSYEQYF
TGTGCCAGCAGTATATACAGGGATTCCTACGAGCAGTACTTC
>TRBV4-2|TRBD1|TRBJ1-5|-
CASSQDRGRDQPQHF
TGTGCCAGCAGCCAGGACAGGGGGCGCGATCAGCCCCAGCATTTT
>TRBV5-6|-|TRBJ2-1|-
CASSSASVAEQFF
TGTGCCAGCAGCTCCGCTAGCGTAGCTGAGCAGTTCTTC
>TRBV4-1|TRBD1|TRBJ2-2|few
CASSQHGGKGAVQTGELFF
TGCGCCAGCAGCCAGCATGGGGGAAAGGGGGCGGTTCAGACCGGGGAGCTGTTTTTT
>TRBV11-3|-|TRBJ1-2|-
CASSFGDGYTF
TGTGCCAGCAGCTTCGGGGATGGCTACACCTTC
>TRBV6-2/TRBV6-3|-|TRBJ2-2|-
CASSEDFRYTGELFF
TGTGCCAGCAGCGAAGACTTTCGATACACCGGGGAGCTGTTTTTT
>TRBV19|TRBD1|TRBJ1-1|once
CASSIGDRGNTEAFF
TGTGCCAGTAGTATCGGGGACAGGGGGAACACTGAAGCTTTCTTT
>TRBV4-1|-|TRBJ1-5|-
CASSQVLGSNQPQHF
TGCGCCAGCAGCCAAGTATTGGGCAGCAATCAGCCCCAGCATTTT
>TRBV19|-|TRBJ1-6|-
CATSRQIDNSPLHF
TGTGCCACCTCGAGACAGATAGATAATTCACCCCTCCACTTT
>TRBV3-1/TRBV3-2|TRBD2|TRBJ2-1|once
CASSRSRGVSYNEQFF
TGTGCCAGCAGCCGCTCGCGGGGGGTCTCCTACAATGAGCAGTTCTTC
>TRBV6-4|TRBD1|TRBJ1-5|-
CASSEPGTGGLNRPQHF
TGTGCCAGCAGTGAACCCGGGACAGGGGGCCTAAATCGGCCCCAGCATTTT
>TRBV3-1/TRBV3-2|TRBD1|TRBJ1-2|once
CASRHSGQGRSGYTF
TGTGCCAGCAGGCATTCTGGACAGGGAAGGAGTGGCTACACCTTC
>TRBV11-3|-|TRBJ1-3|-
CASSFRRDPDPSGNTIYF
TGTGCCAGCAGCTTTAGGCGGGACCCCGATCCCTCTGGAAACACCATATATTTT
>TRBV10-3|TRBD1|TRBJ2-7|-
CAISDGLGGLYEQYF
TGTGCCATCAGTGACGGGCTAGGGGGCCTCTACGAGCAGTACTTC
>TRBV6-5|-|TRBJ1-6|-
CASRPEGSYNSPLHF
TGTGCCAGCAGACCCGAGGGTTCCTATAATTCACCCCTCCACTTT